The source of this T cell receptor (beta chain) is a study of tumor and adjacent non-tumor tissue in lung cancer. Overall study: The cohort had 12 adenocarcinoma, 2 squamous cell and 1 small cell patients.

Germline V gene data show CDR1 as MDHEN and CDR2 as SYDVKM. The CDR3 has 13 amino acids. The template was RNA from unsorted bulk tissue. Distant lung tissue was collected more than 3 cm away from the tumor edge. Chemotherapy-naive patients with new lung cancer underwent thoracic surgery in China, August–November 2014. Three rounds of nested PCR, following a modified ARM-PCR protocol, produced the TCRbeta library. TCRdb re-called the multiplex PCR reads with MiXCR, one entry per CDR3 protein. Among 40,000 or so distinct CDR3 sequences listed, roughly 60% were seen once. A note on this clonotype: The junction departs from germline at one end; a sequencing error may be responsible.

This chain joins TRBV28 and TRBJ1-5; no definite D call. The sequenced sample consisted of distant non-tumor lung tissue. This receptor was identified in a man over 45 with non-small cell lung cancer. In DNA form, the CDR3 reads TGTACCAGTAGTTTTCCGGGGTTTATGACCCAGCATTTT. The encoded protein is CTSSFPGFMTQHF.